Presented here are 17 T cell receptor beta chains from one specimen sequenced in a study of T cell repertoires in cytomegalovirus infection. TCRdb reprocessed the reads with MiXCR, giving one entry per CDR3 protein. Altogether 100,000 or so distinct CDR3 sequences are present, more than 20% being singletons, with the ten largest covering 35% to 50%. Sequenced sample: CD8+ T cells from PBMCs. The source is a human donor in good health (CMV status not recorded). Some clones in this sample may be carry-over from other donors' samples.

The V gene is TRBV12-3 or TRBV12-4, the J gene TRBJ2-2; D uncertain. CDR3 length: 13 amino acids. V lost 7 bases to trimming and J lost 7 bases, with 13 bases between them. The CDR3 region has the DNA TGTGCCAGCACCCTAATAGTGGGCGGGGAGCTGTTTTTT. Translating it yields CASTLIVGGELFF.

Ten or more counts support this clonotype. The chain couples TRBV11-3 to TRBJ2-7; no definite D call. Trimming pared 1 base from V and 3 bases from J, leaving 10 bases between. The length of the CDR3 is 14 residues. Germline V CDR1 and CDR2: SGHNT, YENEEA. CDR3 DNA: TGTGCCAGCAGCTTAGGGGTCAGCATCTACGAGCAGTACTTC. Its protein is CASSLGVSIYEQYF.

The chain combines TRBV5-4 with TRBJ2-5, with TRBD2 matching 7 bases. CDR1 is SGHNT, CDR2 YYREEE, per germline (reference sequence). The CDR3 consists of 16 residues. Germline trimming cut 3 bases from V and 3 bases from J; bases unmatched to any gene: 11. For the CDR3, the DNA is TGTGCCAGCAGCTATAAGCGGGAAATTGGGGAAGAGACCCAGTACTTC. This codes for CASSYKREIGEETQYF.

This sequence joins TRBV5-1 and TRBJ2-2; D not resolved. CDR3 length equals 14 residues. V lost 4 bases and J lost 5, with 12 bases in between. The germline gives CDR1 SGHRS, CDR2 YFSETQ. The CDR3 coding sequence is TGCGCCAGCAGCCCCCCGTCCGAGACCGGGGAGCTGTTTTTT. It specifies CASSPPSETGELFF.

This chain links TRBV20-1 with TRBJ1-1, with D possibly matching TRBD1 (6 bases). This CDR3 contains 15 residues. V dropped 3 bases and J dropped 4 bases, with 18 bases sitting between them. Germline V gives CDR1 DFQATT, CDR2 SNEGSKA (reference sequence). The CDR3 loop is CSARDSARVSTEAFF. The DNA of the CDR3 is TGCAGTGCTAGGGACAGTGCCAGGGTGAGCACTGAAGCTTTCTTT.

This clonotype was detected many times. The chain combines TRBV9 with TRBJ2-1; no definite D call. Per germline, CDR1 SGDLS and CDR2 YYNGEE. The ends were cut back, 4 bases at V and 3 bases at J, with 14 bases in the middle. The CDR3 length is 15 residues. The CDR3 sequence: CASSLSGSNYNEQFF. CDR3 nucleotide sequence: TGTGCCAGCAGCCTCTCCGGCAGTAACTACAATGAGCAGTTCTTC. The whole variable domain, filled in from reference TRBV9 and TRBJ2-1, reads DSGVTQTPKHLITATGQRVTLRCSPRSGDLSVYWYQQSLDQGLQFLIQYYNGEERAKGNILERFSAQQFPDLHSELNLSSLELGDSALYFCASSLSGSNYNEQFFGPGTRLTVL.

The genes are TRBV20-1 and TRBJ2-1; TRBD2 matches at 7 bases. The V and J ends lost 2 bases and 2 bases, in that order; junction bases with no gene match: 9. The length of the CDR3 is 16 residues. Germline V gives CDR1 DFQATT, CDR2 SNEGSKA (reference sequence). This CDR3 reads CSARMPLGGTYNEQFF. The CDR3, as DNA: TGCAGTGCTAGAATGCCATTGGGGGGGACCTACAATGAGCAGTTCTTC.

This chain connects TRBV28 to TRBJ2-7, with 9 bases that match TRBD2. Germline-derived CDR1 and CDR2 are MDHEN and SYDVKM. The CDR3 is made up of 17 amino acids. The ends lost 1 base at V and 3 bases at J; junction bases unmatched: 10. This CDR3 is CASSLSNSGGGGYEQYF. For the CDR3, the DNA is TGTGCCAGCAGTTTATCCAATAGCGGGGGCGGTGGCTACGAGCAGTACTTC.

In its sample, this clonotype was seen a few times. The J gene is TRBJ2-7, the V gene TRBV10-3; D remains ambiguous. Per germline, CDR1 ENHRY and CDR2 SYGVKD. The CDR3 spans 11 residues. The germline V and J ends were trimmed by 5 bases and 0 bases, with 2 bases remaining between them. The CDR3 loop reads CAISFSYEQYF. The CDR3 nucleotides read TGTGCCATCAGTTTCTCCTACGAGCAGTACTTC.

The V gene is TRBV12-3 or TRBV12-4, the J gene TRBJ1-2; D is unclear. The CDR3 runs to 13 residues. V was trimmed by 1 base and J by 8 bases, leaving 11 bases between them. CDR3 in amino acids: CASSLGRSKGYTF. The CDR3 region has the DNA TGTGCCAGCAGTTTAGGACGGAGCAAAGGCTACACCTTC.

The rearrangement uses TRBV4-1 and TRBJ2-3; maybe TRBD2 (8 bases). Trimming took off 3 bases at V and 2 bases at J, with 18 bases between the two ends. The length of the CDR3 is 17 residues. Germline V gene lookup returns CDR1 MGHRA and CDR2 YSYEKL. DNA for the CDR3: TGCGCCAGCAGCCATGACAGGGCGGGAGGAACCACAGATACGCAGTATTTT. As protein: CASSHDRAGGTTDTQYF.

Only a few counts were recorded for this clonotype. The chain joins TRBV2 to TRBJ2-7; 9 nucleotides agree with TRBD1. The V gene end was trimmed by 6 bases and the J gene end by 2 bases; junction bases not matched to a gene: 5. Germline V lookup: CDR1 SNHLY, CDR2 FYNNEI. This CDR3 spans 14 amino acids. The CDR3 protein is CASRGDRAPYEQYF. The DNA of the CDR3 is TGTGCCAGCAGGGGGGACAGGGCCCCCTACGAGCAGTACTTC.

The chain couples TRBV6-2 or TRBV6-3 to TRBJ1-5, with D uncertain. The germline gives CDR1 MNHEY, CDR2 SVGEGT. The V end was cut by 5 bases, the J end by 5 bases, with 13 bases between. The CDR3 extends over 14 amino acids. CDR3 nucleotides: TGTGCCAGCAGTCGAAGAGGGTACGATCAGCCCCAGCATTTT. This sequence encodes CASSRRGYDQPQHF.

This clonotype was seen many times. The chain joins TRBV7-6 to TRBJ2-7, with 9 bases aligning to TRBD1. The CDR3 consists of 14 residues. The V segment lost 5 bases and the J segment 2 bases; nucleotides outside the gene matches: 4. The germline gives CDR1 SGHVS, CDR2 FNYEAQ. In DNA form, the CDR3 reads TGTGCCAGCAGCCACGGGACAGGGACCTACGAGCAGTACTTC. Residues: CASSHGTGTYEQYF.

V and J are TRBV15 and TRBJ2-7, with 7 bases that match TRBD2. With 0 bases clipped from V and 1 base from J, the junction kept 6 bases outside the gene matches. The CDR3 extends over 16 amino acids. CDR1 and CDR2 (germline): LNHNV, YYDKDF (reference sequence). CDR3 nucleotides: TGTGCCACCAGCAGAGATGGGTGGGAGGGGTCCTACGAGCAGTACTTC. Residues: CATSRDGWEGSYEQYF.

This clonotype appeared many times. This rearrangement joins TRBV7-6 to TRBJ2-7; TRBD1 matches at 8 bases. Germline V CDR1 and CDR2: SGHVS, FNYEAQ. The CDR3 spans 14 residues. V lost 3 bases, J lost 5 bases, and 6 bases stayed unmatched. The CDR3 bases are TGTGCCAGCAGCTTGGAGGACAGGGTCCACGAGCAGTACTTC. This codes for CASSLEDRVHEQYF.

This clonotype has at least ten counts. The chain joins TRBV7-9 to TRBJ1-1; D is unclear. V was shortened by 2 bases and J by 1 base, with 5 bases between the two germline ends. The CDR3 sequence is 13 residues long. The germline V gene encodes CDR1 SEHNR and CDR2 FQNEAQ (reference sequence). The CDR3 nucleotides are TGTGCCAGCAGCTTATTGGAGAACACTGAAGCTTTCTTT. Encoded protein: CASSLLENTEAFF.